This T cell receptor (beta chain) derives from a study of T-cell memory formation after mild COVID-19. Per the germline V gene, CDR1 is LGHDT and CDR2 is YNNKEL (reference sequence). Between the trimmed V and J ends, which lost 2 bases and 5 bases, there was a span of 9 bases. The CDR3 has 13 amino acids. TCRdb re-analysed the 5' RACE reads in MiXCR, keeping a single row per CDR3 protein. The data contain a few hundred thousand distinct CDR3 sequences, about a fifth of them singletons. The rearrangement links TRBV3-1 to TRBJ2-5; perhaps TRBD1 as D (6 bases). This clonotype originated in an adult woman who had mild COVID-19 (a few samples of this study predate the infection). Cell type and time point are not known. Sequencing was performed on PBMCs or a T cell subset sorted from them (not recorded which). The CDR3 sequence: CASSQTGTETQYF. The CDR3 DNA sequence: TGTGCCAGCAGCCAAACAGGGACGGAGACCCAGTACTTC.